This TCR beta chain is from a study of blood T cell repertoires in COVID-19. The wider study: The study drew acute and convalescent COVID-19 samples from the United States, Italy and Spain.

As handled by the study authors: It was from reference gene primer amplification that nucleated cell counts were estimated. Method: immunoSEQ multiplex PCR; TCRdb's copy keeps in-frame clones and lacks some. The DNA was the basis for D and trimming; V, J and clone size are from that table. The sample shows around 230,000 clones, 86% of them seen only once. In germline, CDR1 is SGHKS, CDR2 YYEKEE (reference sequence). This CDR3 is built from 14 residues. Trimming cost V 1 base and J 3 bases, with 10 bases left between them. All enrollees were roughly 18 to 95 years old and from around 25 US areas. Cohort placement rested on clinical history that participants reported themselves.

The genes are TRBV5-5 and TRBJ1-2; D is undetermined. The TCR sequence derives from a woman aged 40 to 50 with acute COVID-19. Sequenced sample: PBMCs or T cells enriched from blood (not recorded which). The CDR3 nucleotides are TGTGCCAGCAGCTTGTCAGTAACATACTATGGCTACACCTTC. Translation: CASSLSVTYYGYTF.